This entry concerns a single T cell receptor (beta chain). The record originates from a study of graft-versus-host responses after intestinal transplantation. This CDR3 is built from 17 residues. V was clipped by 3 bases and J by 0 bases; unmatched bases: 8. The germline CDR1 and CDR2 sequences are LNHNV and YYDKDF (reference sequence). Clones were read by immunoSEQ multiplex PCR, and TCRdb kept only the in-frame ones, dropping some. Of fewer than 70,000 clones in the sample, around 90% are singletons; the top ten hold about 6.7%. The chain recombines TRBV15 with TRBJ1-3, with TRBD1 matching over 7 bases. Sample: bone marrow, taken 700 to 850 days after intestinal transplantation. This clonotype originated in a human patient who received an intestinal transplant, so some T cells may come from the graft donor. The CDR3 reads CATSSPNRGFSGNTIYF. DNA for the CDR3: TGTGCCACCAGCAGCCCCAACAGGGGCTTCTCTGGAAACACCATATATTTT.